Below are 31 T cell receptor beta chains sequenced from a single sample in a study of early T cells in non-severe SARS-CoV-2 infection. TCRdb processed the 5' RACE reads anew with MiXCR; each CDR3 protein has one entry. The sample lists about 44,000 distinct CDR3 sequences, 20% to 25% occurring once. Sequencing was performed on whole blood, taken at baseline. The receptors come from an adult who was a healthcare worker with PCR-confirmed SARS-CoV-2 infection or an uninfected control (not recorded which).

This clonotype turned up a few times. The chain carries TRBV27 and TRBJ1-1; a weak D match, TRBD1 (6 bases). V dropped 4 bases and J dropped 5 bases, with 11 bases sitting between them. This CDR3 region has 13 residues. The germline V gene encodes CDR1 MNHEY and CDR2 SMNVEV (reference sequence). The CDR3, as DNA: TGTGCCAGCAGTTCCAGGGGAGGAACTGAAGCTTTCTTT. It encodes CASSSRGGTEAFF.

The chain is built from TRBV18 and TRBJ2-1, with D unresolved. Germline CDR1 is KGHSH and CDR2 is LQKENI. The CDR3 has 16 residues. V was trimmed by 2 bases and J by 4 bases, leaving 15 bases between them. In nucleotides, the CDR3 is TGTGCCAGCTCACCATCAATGGGGTCGGTGTACAATGAGCAGTTCTTC. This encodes CASSPSMGSVYNEQFF. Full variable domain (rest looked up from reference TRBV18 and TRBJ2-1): NAGVMQNPRHLVRRRGQEARLRCSPMKGHSHVYWYRQLPEEGLKFMVYLQKENIIDESGMPKERFSAEFPKEGPSILRIQQVVRGDSAAYFCASSPSMGSVYNEQFFGPGTRLTVL.

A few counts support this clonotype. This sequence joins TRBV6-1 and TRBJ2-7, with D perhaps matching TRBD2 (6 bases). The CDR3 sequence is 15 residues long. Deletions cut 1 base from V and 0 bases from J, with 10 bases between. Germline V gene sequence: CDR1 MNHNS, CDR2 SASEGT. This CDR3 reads CASSEEAGSSYEQYF. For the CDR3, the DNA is TGTGCCAGCAGTGAAGAGGCGGGGAGCTCCTACGAGCAGTACTTC.

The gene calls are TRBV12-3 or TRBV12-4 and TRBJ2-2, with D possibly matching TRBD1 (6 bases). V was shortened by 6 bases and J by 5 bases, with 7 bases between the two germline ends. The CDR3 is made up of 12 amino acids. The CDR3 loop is CASSQGTGELFF. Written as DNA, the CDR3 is TGTGCCAGCAGCCAGGGGACCGGGGAGCTGTTTTTT.

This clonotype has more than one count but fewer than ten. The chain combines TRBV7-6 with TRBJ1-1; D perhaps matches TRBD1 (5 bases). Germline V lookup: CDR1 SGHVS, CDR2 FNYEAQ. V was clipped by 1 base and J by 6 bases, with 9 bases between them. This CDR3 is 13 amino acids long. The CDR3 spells CASSLGQLAEAFF. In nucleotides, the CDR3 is TGTGCCAGCAGCTTAGGACAGCTCGCTGAAGCTTTCTTT. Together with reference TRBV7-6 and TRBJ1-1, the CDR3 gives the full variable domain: GAGVSQSPRYKVTKRGQDVALRCDPISGHVSLYWYRQALGQGPEFLTYFNYEAQQDKSGLPNDRFSAERPEGSISTLTIQRTEQRDSAMYRCASSLGQLAEAFFGQGTRLTVV.

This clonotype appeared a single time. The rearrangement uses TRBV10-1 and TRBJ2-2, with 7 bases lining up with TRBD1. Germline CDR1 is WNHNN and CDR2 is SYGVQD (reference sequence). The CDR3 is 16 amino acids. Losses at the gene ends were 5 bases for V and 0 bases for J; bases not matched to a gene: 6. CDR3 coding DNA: TGCGCCAGCAGTCCGAGGACAGGAGCGAACACCGGGGAGCTGTTTTTT. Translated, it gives CASSPRTGANTGELFF.

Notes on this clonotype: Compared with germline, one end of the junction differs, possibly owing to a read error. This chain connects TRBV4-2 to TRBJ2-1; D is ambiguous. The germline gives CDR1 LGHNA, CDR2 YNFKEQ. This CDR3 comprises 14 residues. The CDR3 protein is CASSQDPPAPVGIF. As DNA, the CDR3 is TGTGCCAGCAGCCAAGATCCCCCTGCGCCTGTTGGTATCTTC.

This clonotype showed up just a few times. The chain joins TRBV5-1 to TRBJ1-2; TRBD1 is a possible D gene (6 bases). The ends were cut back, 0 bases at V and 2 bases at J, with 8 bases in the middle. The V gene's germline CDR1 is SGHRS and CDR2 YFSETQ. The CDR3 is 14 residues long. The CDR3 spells CASSLGQENYGYTF. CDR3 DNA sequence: TGCGCCAGCAGCTTGGGACAGGAGAACTATGGCTACACCTTC.

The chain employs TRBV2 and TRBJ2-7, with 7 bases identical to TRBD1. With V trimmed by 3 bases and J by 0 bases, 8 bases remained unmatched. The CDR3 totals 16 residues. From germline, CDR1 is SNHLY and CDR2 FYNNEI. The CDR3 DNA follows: TGTGCCAGCAGTGAGGGCCTACAGGGGACCTCCTACGAGCAGTACTTC. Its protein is CASSEGLQGTSYEQYF.

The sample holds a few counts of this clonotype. CDR3 protein: CASSLEGETQYF. CDR3 DNA: TGTGCCAGCAGCTTAGAGGGAGAGACCCAGTACTTC. J is TRBJ2-5 and V is TRBV13; D not certain. The length of the CDR3 is 12 residues. Trimming took off 1 base at V and 4 bases at J, with 4 bases between the two ends. The V gene's germline CDR1 is PRHDT and CDR2 FYEKMQ (reference sequence).

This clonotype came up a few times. CDR3 sequence: CASSRTSASYNEQFF. CDR3 sequence (DNA): TGTGCCAGCAGCCGAACTAGCGCCTCCTACAATGAGCAGTTCTTC. The chain links TRBV5-6 to TRBJ2-1, with 7 positions matching TRBD2. The CDR3 totals 15 residues. CDR1 SGHDT and CDR2 YYEEEE come from the germline V gene. J was trimmed by 0 bases and V by 4 bases; bases with no gene match: 4.

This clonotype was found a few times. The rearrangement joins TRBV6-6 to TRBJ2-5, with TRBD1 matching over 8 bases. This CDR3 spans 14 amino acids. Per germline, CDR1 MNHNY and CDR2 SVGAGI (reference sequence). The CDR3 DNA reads TGTGCTCACAGTTCCGGGACAGGAGGTGGGACCCAGTACTTC. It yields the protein CAHSSGTGGGTQYF.

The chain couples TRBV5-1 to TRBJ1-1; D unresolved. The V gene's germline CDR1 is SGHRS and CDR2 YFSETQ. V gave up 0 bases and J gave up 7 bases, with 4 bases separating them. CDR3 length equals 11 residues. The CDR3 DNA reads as TGCGCCAGCAGCTTGGGATTTGAAGCTTTCTTT. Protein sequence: CASSLGFEAFF.

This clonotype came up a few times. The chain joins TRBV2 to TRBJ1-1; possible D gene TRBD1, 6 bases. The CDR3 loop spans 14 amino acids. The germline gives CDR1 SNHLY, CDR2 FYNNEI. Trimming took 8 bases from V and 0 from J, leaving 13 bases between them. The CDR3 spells CASATGLMNTEAFF. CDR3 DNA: TGTGCCAGCGCGACAGGTCTAATGAACACTGAAGCTTTCTTT. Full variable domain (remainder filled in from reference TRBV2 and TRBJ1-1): EPEVTQTPSHQVTQMGQEVILRCVPISNHLYFYWYRQILGQKVEFLVSFYNNEISEKSEIFDDQFSVERPDGSNFTLKIRSTKLEDSAMYFCASATGLMNTEAFFGQGTRLTVV.

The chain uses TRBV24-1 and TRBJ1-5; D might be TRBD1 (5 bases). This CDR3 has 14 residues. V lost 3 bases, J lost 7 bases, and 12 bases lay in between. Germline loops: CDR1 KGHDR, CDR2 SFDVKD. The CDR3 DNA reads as TGTGCCACCAGTGATACCGGGGCGGGGCAGCCCCAGCATTTT. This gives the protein CATSDTGAGQPQHF.

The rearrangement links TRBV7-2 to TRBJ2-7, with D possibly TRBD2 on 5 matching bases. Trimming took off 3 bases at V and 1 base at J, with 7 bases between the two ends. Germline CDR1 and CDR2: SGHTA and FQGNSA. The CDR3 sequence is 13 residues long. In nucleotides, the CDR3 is TGTGCCAGCAGCTTTCGGGATTCCTACGAGCAGTACTTC. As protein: CASSFRDSYEQYF.

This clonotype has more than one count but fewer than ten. Here the CDR3 DNA reads TGTGCCAGCAGCTTGGTAGGGAGGCCCCAGCATTTT. This gives the protein CASSLVGRPQHF. The V call is TRBV7-8, the J call TRBJ1-5; D is ambiguous. The CDR3 is made up of 12 amino acids. Per the germline V gene, CDR1 is SGHVS and CDR2 is FQNEAQ. Trimming pared 3 bases from V and 9 bases from J, leaving 9 bases between.

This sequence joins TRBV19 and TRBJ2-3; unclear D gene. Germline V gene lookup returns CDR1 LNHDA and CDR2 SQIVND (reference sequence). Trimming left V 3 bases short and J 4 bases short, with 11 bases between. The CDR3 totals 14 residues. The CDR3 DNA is TGTGCCAGTAGTATCCAGAATTCGGCAGATACGCAGTATTTT. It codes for CASSIQNSADTQYF.

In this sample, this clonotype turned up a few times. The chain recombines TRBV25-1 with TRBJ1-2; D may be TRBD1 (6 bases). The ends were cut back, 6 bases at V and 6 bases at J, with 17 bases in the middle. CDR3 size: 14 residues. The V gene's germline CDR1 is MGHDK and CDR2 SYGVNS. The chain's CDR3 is CASSPEGGADGYTF. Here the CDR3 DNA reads TGTGCCAGCAGCCCCGAGGGGGGGGCGGATGGCTACACCTTC.

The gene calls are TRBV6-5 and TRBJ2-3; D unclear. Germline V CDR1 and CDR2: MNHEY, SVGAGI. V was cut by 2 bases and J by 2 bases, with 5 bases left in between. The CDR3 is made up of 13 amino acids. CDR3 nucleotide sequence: TGTGCCAGCAGTTACGTGGCCACAGATACGCAGTATTTT. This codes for CASSYVATDTQYF.

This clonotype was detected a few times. CDR3 nucleotides: TGTGCCAGCAGCCCAGGGACAGGGGAGTATATCAATCAGCCCCAGCATTTT. Protein product: CASSPGTGEYINQPQHF. This chain uses TRBV7-9 with TRBJ1-5; 10 bases map to TRBD1. V shed 5 bases, J shed 3 bases, and the junction held 10 bases outside the gene matches. Germline CDR1 SEHNR, CDR2 FQNEAQ (reference sequence). The CDR3 runs to 17 residues.

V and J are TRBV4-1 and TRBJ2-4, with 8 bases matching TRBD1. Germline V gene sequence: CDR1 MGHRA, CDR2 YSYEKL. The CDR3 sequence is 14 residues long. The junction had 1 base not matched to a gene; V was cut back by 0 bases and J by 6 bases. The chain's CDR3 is CASSQEDRANIQYF. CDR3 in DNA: TGCGCCAGCAGCCAAGAGGACAGGGCAAACATTCAGTACTTC.

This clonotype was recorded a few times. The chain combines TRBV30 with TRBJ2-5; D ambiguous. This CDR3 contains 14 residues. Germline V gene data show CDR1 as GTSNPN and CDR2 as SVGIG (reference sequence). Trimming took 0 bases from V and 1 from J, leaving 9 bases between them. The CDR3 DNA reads TGTGCCTGGAGTGTACCCGGCGTCCAAGAGACCCAGTACTTC. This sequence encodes CAWSVPGVQETQYF.

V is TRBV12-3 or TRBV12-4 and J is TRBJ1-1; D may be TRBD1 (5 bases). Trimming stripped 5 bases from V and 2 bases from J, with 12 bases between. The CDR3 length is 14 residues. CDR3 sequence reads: CASSRAGLNTEAFF. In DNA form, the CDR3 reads TGTGCCAGCAGTCGAGCGGGGCTCAACACTGAAGCTTTCTTT.

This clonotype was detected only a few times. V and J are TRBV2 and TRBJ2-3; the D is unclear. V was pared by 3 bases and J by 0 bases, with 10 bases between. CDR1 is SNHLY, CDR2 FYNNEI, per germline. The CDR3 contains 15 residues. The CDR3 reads CASSDDLFSTDTQYF. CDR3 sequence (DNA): TGTGCCAGCAGTGACGACCTGTTCAGCACAGATACGCAGTATTTT.

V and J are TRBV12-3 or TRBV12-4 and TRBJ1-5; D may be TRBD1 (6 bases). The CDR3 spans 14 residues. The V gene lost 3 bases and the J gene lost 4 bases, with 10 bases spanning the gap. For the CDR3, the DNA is TGTGCCAGCAGTTTGGGGGGGGCGAATCAGCCCCAGCATTTT. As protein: CASSLGGANQPQHF.

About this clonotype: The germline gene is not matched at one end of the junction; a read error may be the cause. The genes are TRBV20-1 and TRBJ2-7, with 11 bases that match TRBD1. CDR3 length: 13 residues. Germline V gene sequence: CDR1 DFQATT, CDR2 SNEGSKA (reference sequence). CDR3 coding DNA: TGCAGTGCTAGCCCCGGACAGGGGGCTTTAGGGAACTTC. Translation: CSASPGQGALGNF.

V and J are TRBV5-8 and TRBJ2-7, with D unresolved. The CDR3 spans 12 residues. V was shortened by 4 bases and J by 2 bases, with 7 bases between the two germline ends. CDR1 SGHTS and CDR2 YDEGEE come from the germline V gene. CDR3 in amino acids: CASSQRTYEQYF. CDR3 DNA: TGTGCCAGCAGCCAACGGACCTACGAGCAGTACTTC.

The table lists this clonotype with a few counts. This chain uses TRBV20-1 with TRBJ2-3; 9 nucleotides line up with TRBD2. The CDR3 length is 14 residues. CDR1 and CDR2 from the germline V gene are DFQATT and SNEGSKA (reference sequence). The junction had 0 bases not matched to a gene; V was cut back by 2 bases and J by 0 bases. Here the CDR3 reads CSARLAGSTDTQYF. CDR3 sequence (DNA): TGCAGTGCTAGACTAGCGGGGAGCACAGATACGCAGTATTTT.

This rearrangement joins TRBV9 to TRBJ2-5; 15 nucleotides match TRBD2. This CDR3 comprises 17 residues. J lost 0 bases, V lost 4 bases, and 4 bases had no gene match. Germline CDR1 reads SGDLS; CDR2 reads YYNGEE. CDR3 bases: TGTGCCAGCAGCATCGGGACTAGCGGGGGGTACCAAGAGACCCAGTACTTC. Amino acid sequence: CASSIGTSGGYQETQYF.

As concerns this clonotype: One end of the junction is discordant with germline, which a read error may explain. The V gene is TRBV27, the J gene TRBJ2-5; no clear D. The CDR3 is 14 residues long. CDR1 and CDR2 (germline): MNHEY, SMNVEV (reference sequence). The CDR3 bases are TGTGCCAGCAGTTTATTTATTGGGAAAGAGGCCCAGTACTTC. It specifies CASSLFIGKEAQYF.